Given below is one T cell receptor beta chain in context. Its cognate antigen is unknown. The CDR3 has 14 residues. The germline gives CDR1 SQVTM, CDR2 ANQGSEA. V was cut by 8 bases and J by 4 bases, with 19 bases left in between. The data were taken from a study of beta chain features in type 1 diabetes. Reverse transcribing all isolated RNA meant expressed TCRB transcripts were sequenced. Clones were sequenced by immunoSEQ multiplex PCR, and TCRdb holds only the in-frame ones, with some missing. The data contain hundreds of thousands of clones, roughly 10% of them singletons. Notes on the study in general: Patients showed naive, central memory and Treg TCRB repertoires that appeared more similar than those of healthy donors.

CD45RO/CCR7/CD25/CD127/CD95/CD27 staining was used to isolate CD4+ naive, central memory, regulatory and stem cell-like memory cells by sorting. The V call is TRBV29-1, the J call TRBJ2-3; D could derive from TRBD1 or TRBD2 (5 bases each). This TCR came from a woman aged 18 to 35 in good health. The material sequenced was naive CD4+ T cells from blood. CDR3 DNA: TGCAGCTGTCCGGGGTTTGAGGGGTCAGATACGCAGTATTTT. Amino acid sequence: CSCPGFEGSDTQYF.